A single sample gave rise to the 20 T cell receptor beta chains below, sequenced in a study of human T cells and chemical hapten exposure. Time point: pre-sensitization, week 0. Described treatment: therapeutic diphenylcyclopropenone sensitization with weekly scalp DPC. TCRdb recomputed calls from the RACE reads with MiXCR, one row per CDR3 protein. This table has over 300,000 distinct CDR3 sequences, about 5.1% appearing once. The specimen was whole blood, collected in connection with sensitization to the hapten diphenylcyclopropenone (DPC). The receptors stem from a woman aged 45-60 years with alopecia areata. Some clones in this sample may be carry-over from other donors' samples.

This clonotype was counted at least ten times. The chain uses TRBV7-9 and TRBJ2-7; TRBD1 matches 10 bases. The J segment lost 3 bases and the V segment lost 6 bases, leaving 8 bases of the junction unmatched. The germline V gene encodes CDR1 SEHNR and CDR2 FQNEAQ (reference sequence). The CDR3 runs 15 residues. The CDR3 region is CASSYQGQGDYEQYF. Here the CDR3 DNA reads TGTGCCAGCAGTTATCAAGGACAGGGGGACTACGAGCAGTACTTC.

The sample holds many counts of this clonotype. The rearrangement joins TRBV7-9 to TRBJ2-7; D is unresolved. Per the germline V gene, CDR1 is SEHNR and CDR2 is FQNEAQ (reference sequence). CDR3 size: 12 residues. Trimming stripped 3 bases from V and 5 bases from J, with 8 bases between. Here the CDR3 DNA reads TGTGCCAGCAGCTTCGGGCCCAACGAGCAGTACTTC. Encoded protein: CASSFGPNEQYF.

The rearrangement joins TRBV28 to TRBJ1-3; D is ambiguous. CDR1 and CDR2 (germline): MDHEN, SYDVKM. V shed 11 bases and J shed 2 bases, with 13 bases lying between them. The CDR3 extends over 13 amino acids. CDR3 sequence reads: CAAVGGTGNTIYF. CDR3 DNA: TGTGCCGCAGTTGGAGGGACTGGAAACACCATATATTTT. The full variable domain, rest sourced from reference TRBV28 and TRBJ1-3, is DVKVTQSSRYLVKRTGEKVFLECVQDMDHENMFWYRQDPGLGLRLIYFSYDVKMKEKGDIPEGYSVSREKKERFSLILESASTNQTSMYLCAAVGGTGNTIYFGEGSWLTVV.

This clonotype occurred a few times. This sequence joins TRBV6-5 and TRBJ1-1; maybe TRBD1 (5 bases). Germline V gene sequence: CDR1 MNHEY, CDR2 SVGAGI. Trimming cost V 5 bases and J 1 base, with 11 bases left between them. This CDR3 is built from 14 residues. The CDR3 sequence is CASSNRPGNTEAFF. The CDR3 bases are TGTGCCAGCAGTAACAGGCCGGGGAACACTGAAGCTTTCTTT.

This chain connects TRBV6-2 or TRBV6-3 to TRBJ1-1; D is perhaps TRBD1 (5 bases). The ends were cut back, 5 bases at V and 4 bases at J, with 17 bases in the middle. The CDR3 has 15 residues. The germline V gene encodes CDR1 MNHEY and CDR2 SVGEGT. This CDR3 reads CASSLGPFSSTEAFF. The CDR3, as DNA: TGTGCCAGCAGTCTGGGACCCTTCTCGAGCACTGAAGCTTTCTTT.

This clonotype was seen only a few times. This sequence joins TRBV7-8 and TRBJ2-1; 8 positions agree with TRBD2. After removal of 1 base from V and 4 bases from J, the junction contained 9 bases not matched to a gene. This CDR3 has 17 amino acids. Germline values: CDR1 SGHVS, CDR2 FQNEAQ. DNA for the CDR3: TGTGCCAGCAGCTTAGAATTAGCGGGATCTATTTACAATGAGCAGTTCTTC. Residues: CASSLELAGSIYNEQFF.

This clonotype was counted at least ten times. This chain links TRBV6-5 with TRBJ1-6; the D is unclear. Germline CDR1 and CDR2: MNHEY and SVGAGI. Trimming stripped 8 bases from V and 5 bases from J, with 7 bases between. The CDR3 contains 12 residues. The CDR3 here is CASAWNNSPLHF. The CDR3, as DNA: TGTGCCAGCGCGTGGAATAATTCACCCCTCCACTTT.

This clonotype was detected only a few times. The chain links TRBV7-6 to TRBJ2-5, with unresolved D. Per the germline V gene, CDR1 is SGHVS and CDR2 is FNYEAQ. The CDR3 is 12 amino acids. The ends were cut back, 5 bases at V and 9 bases at J, with 13 bases in the middle. The CDR3 nucleotides are TGTGCCAGCAGCCCCTACCCCGAGGCCCAGTACTTC. As protein: CASSPYPEAQYF.

This clonotype was seen at least ten times. The V call is TRBV3-1, the J call TRBJ2-7; D may correspond to TRBD1 or TRBD2 (5 bases each). Germline-derived CDR1 and CDR2 are LGHDT and YNNKEL (reference sequence). The CDR3 covers 13 residues. Trimming took 1 base from V and 12 from J, leaving 16 bases between them. The DNA for the CDR3 is TGTGCCAGCAGCCAAGGTGGGACCAGCTCAGCGTACTTC. Protein product: CASSQGGTSSAYF.

The table lists this clonotype with many counts. The genes are TRBV18 and TRBJ2-1; 11 bases match TRBD2. Germline V gene lookup returns CDR1 KGHSH and CDR2 LQKENI. The V and J ends lost 2 bases and 11 bases, in that order; junction bases with no gene match: 5. The CDR3 spans 14 residues. In DNA form, the CDR3 reads TGTGCCAGCTCACCAGCCACTAGCGGGAGCAAGCAGTTCTTC. Amino acid sequence: CASSPATSGSKQFF.

Of note for this clonotype: A much larger clone sits a single nucleotide away, making a read error possible. The chain employs TRBV5-1 and TRBJ1-1; D call uncertain. The CDR3 runs to 14 residues. Germline assignment: CDR1 SGHRS and CDR2 YFSETQ. This CDR3 reads CASSLHSMNSEAFF. The DNA for the CDR3 is TGCGCCAGCAGCTTGCACAGTATGAACTCTGAAGCTTTCTTT.

This clonotype was seen repeatedly, ten times or more. The rearrangement uses TRBV3-1 and TRBJ2-5, with D tentatively TRBD2 (5 bases). CDR3 length: 14 residues. Germline CDR1 is LGHDT and CDR2 is YNNKEL (reference sequence). V lost 5 bases and J 5 bases, leaving 15 bases between the germline ends. CDR3 loop: CASSRTGEAETQYF. The CDR3, as DNA: TGTGCCAGCAGCAGGACTGGGGAAGCCGAGACCCAGTACTTC.

This clonotype was counted many times. The gene calls are TRBV6-2 or TRBV6-3 and TRBJ1-5, with D possibly TRBD1 on 5 matching bases. The CDR3 is 14 amino acids. V dropped 6 bases and J dropped 0 bases, with 9 bases sitting between them. Germline CDR1 is MNHEY and CDR2 is SVGEGT. The CDR3 reads CASSRGGSNQPQHF. The CDR3 region has the DNA TGTGCCAGCAGCCGCGGGGGTAGCAATCAGCCCCAGCATTTT.

This clonotype was seen at least ten times. The chain uses TRBV11-3 and TRBJ2-5; D not resolved. CDR3 length equals 12 residues. The V gene's germline CDR1 is SGHNT and CDR2 YENEEA. Between the trimmed V and J ends, which lost 0 bases and 4 bases, there was a span of 3 bases. CDR3 sequence (DNA): TGTGCCAGCAGCTTAGACCTAGAGACCCAGTACTTC. It translates to CASSLDLETQYF.

In its sample, this clonotype was seen a few times. CDR3 amino acids: CASSLFGANVLTF. The DNA for the CDR3 is TGTGCCAGCAGCTTATTTGGGGCCAACGTCCTGACTTTC. V usage is TRBV7-3 and J usage is TRBJ2-6; D unresolved. Trimming took off 2 bases at V and 3 bases at J, with 2 bases between the two ends. This CDR3 has 13 amino acids. CDR1 is SGHTA and CDR2 is FQGTGA in the germline V gene.

V gene TRBV29-1 combines with J gene TRBJ1-1; a weak D match, TRBD1 (6 bases). Trimming pared 6 bases from V and 4 bases from J, leaving 15 bases between. Germline lookup yields CDR1 SQVTM and CDR2 ANQGSEA. This CDR3 has 13 residues. CDR3 coding DNA: TGCAGCGTGCGTCAGGGGTGGGGCACTGAAGCTTTCTTT. It yields the protein CSVRQGWGTEAFF. Supplemented by reference TRBV29-1 and TRBJ1-1, the full variable domain reads SAVISQKPSRDICQRGTSLTIQCQVDSQVTMMFWYRQQPGQSLTLIATANQGSEATYESGFVIDKFPISRPNLTFSTLTVSNMSPEDSSIYLCSVRQGWGTEAFFGQGTRLTVV.

The chain employs TRBV7-2 and TRBJ2-3, with 13 positions matching TRBD2. Germline-derived CDR1 and CDR2 are SGHTA and FQGNSA. The CDR3 extends over 19 amino acids. The V gene end was trimmed by 2 bases and the J gene end by 1 base; junction bases not matched to a gene: 9. The CDR3 coding sequence is TGTGCCAGCAGCTTAAACCGAAGACTAGCGGGAGGCCGCACAGATACGCAGTATTTT. Translated, it gives CASSLNRRLAGGRTDTQYF.

Ten or more counts support this clonotype. This chain uses TRBV4-3 with TRBJ1-4; 9 bases are a match to TRBD1. This CDR3 has 16 residues. The trim removed 0 bases at V and 5 bases at J, leaving 4 bases unmatched. Germline assignment: CDR1 LGHNA and CDR2 YSLEER. The CDR3 loop reads CASSQEETGGNEKLFF. The DNA for the CDR3 is TGCGCCAGCAGCCAAGAGGAGACAGGGGGGAATGAAAAACTGTTTTTT.

The chain employs TRBV18 and TRBJ2-2; 8 nucleotides agree with TRBD2. The trim removed 2 bases at V and 3 bases at J, leaving 8 bases unmatched. The CDR3 totals 17 residues. CDR1 is KGHSH, CDR2 LQKENI, per germline. Here the CDR3 reads CASSPSSAGVDTGELFF. The CDR3, as DNA: TGTGCCAGCTCACCATCTTCAGCGGGGGTCGACACCGGGGAGCTGTTTTTT.

The rearrangement uses TRBV20-1 and TRBJ2-7, with D perhaps matching TRBD2 (6 bases). The V end lost 3 bases, the J end lost 4 bases, and 16 bases lay between the germline ends. This CDR3 spans 14 amino acids. Germline V gives CDR1 DFQATT, CDR2 SNEGSKA (reference sequence). The CDR3 nucleotides are TGCAGTGCTAGCAGCAGGGAGGATTTATACGAGCAGTACTTC. It codes for CSASSREDLYEQYF.